One sample yielded the 17 T cell receptor beta chains listed below, sequenced in a study of T cell responses to AZD1222 COVID-19 vaccine. Measured with immunoSEQ multiplex PCR; TCRdb has only the in-frame clones, and not every one. Among 100,000 to 150,000 clones listed, approximately 86% were seen once. Sequencing used peripheral blood, obtained on day 0 of AZD1222 vaccination. These receptors all come from an adult in good health.

This rearrangement joins TRBV6-2 or TRBV6-3 to TRBJ1-6; 8 nucleotides align to TRBD1. Losses at the gene ends were 4 bases for V and 7 bases for J; bases not matched to a gene: 12. Germline V gives CDR1 MNHEY, CDR2 SVGEGT. This CDR3 has 17 residues. The CDR3 nucleotides are TGTGCCAGCAGTTCAAGGGACAGGAGAGGAGTAAATTCACCCCTCCACTTT. Translated, it gives CASSSRDRRGVNSPLHF.

The CDR3 spells CASSESALGSLTGNTIYF. The CDR3 bases are TGTGCCAGCAGTGAGTCGGCATTAGGGAGCCTGACTGGAAACACCATATATTTT. The rearrangement joins TRBV2 to TRBJ1-3; D not certain. With 3 bases removed from V and 2 bases from J, the gap between germline ends came to 20 bases. Germline assignment: CDR1 SNHLY and CDR2 FYNNEI. The CDR3 extends over 18 amino acids.

The chain is built from TRBV20-1 and TRBJ2-3; 7 nucleotides line up with TRBD1. V shed 3 bases and J 0 bases; nucleotides not matched to a gene: 6. This CDR3 is 15 amino acids long. Germline CDR1 reads DFQATT; CDR2 reads SNEGSKA (reference sequence). CDR3 DNA: TGCAGTGCTAGTTGGACACAGGGGAGCACAGATACGCAGTATTTT. Amino acids: CSASWTQGSTDTQYF.

The chain has TRBV19 and TRBJ2-7; tentative D call: TRBD2 (6 bases). Germline CDR1 LNHDA, CDR2 SQIVND (reference sequence). The CDR3 sequence is 18 residues long. V lost 3 bases and J lost 5, with 26 bases in between. The CDR3 sequence: CASSMRGSTYHGGNEQYF. CDR3 nucleotide sequence: TGTGCCAGTAGTATGAGGGGTTCAACCTACCATGGAGGGAACGAGCAGTACTTC. Complete variable domain (other parts from reference TRBV19 and TRBJ2-7): DGGITQSPKYLFRKEGQNVTLSCEQNLNHDAMYWYRQDPGQGLRLIYYSQIVNDFQKGDIAEGYSVSREKKESFPLTVTSAQKNPTAFYLCASSMRGSTYHGGNEQYFGPGTRLTVT.

The chain carries TRBV6-2 or TRBV6-3 and TRBJ2-3; D unclear. The CDR3 contains 17 residues. The germline V gene has CDR1 MNHEY and CDR2 SVGEGT. The V and J ends lost 2 bases and 1 base respectively, with 16 bases between them. The CDR3 region has the DNA TGTGCCAGCAGTTACGGCCCCCTCGGGCGTCGCACAGATACGCAGTATTTT. Residues: CASSYGPLGRRTDTQYF.

The V call is TRBV10-3, the J call TRBJ2-3; tentatively, D is TRBD2 (5 bases). Trimming took 6 bases from V and 5 from J, leaving 12 bases between them. This CDR3 contains 13 residues. Germline V gene data show CDR1 as ENHRY and CDR2 as SYGVKD. In DNA form, the CDR3 reads TGTGCCATCAGCCCAGCGGAGCAAGATACGCAGTATTTT. This sequence encodes CAISPAEQDTQYF.

V is TRBV18 and J is TRBJ1-4; the D is unclear. Germline loops: CDR1 KGHSH, CDR2 LQKENI. The CDR3 totals 12 residues. With 5 bases removed from V and 8 bases from J, the gap between germline ends came to 9 bases. CDR3 sequence (DNA): TGTGCCAGCTCAAGTAATGGGGAAAAACTGTTTTTT. It codes for CASSSNGEKLFF.

The rearrangement uses TRBV24-1 and TRBJ2-2, with D hard to call. Germline CDR1 KGHDR, CDR2 SFDVKD. Trimming removed 3 bases at V and 0 bases at J, with 22 bases between. The CDR3 is 20 residues long. The CDR3 DNA sequence: TGTGCCACCAGTGATCCAGATTTGAGACCCTCTGGCGCGAACACCGGGGAGCTGTTTTTT. It encodes CATSDPDLRPSGANTGELFF.

In its sample, this clone was seen once. CDR3: CACRQDDGNTIYF. In nucleotides, the CDR3 is TGTGCGTGTAGACAGGACGATGGAAACACCATATATTTT. The chain links TRBV6-5 to TRBJ1-3; possible D gene TRBD1, 6 bases. Germline-derived CDR1 and CDR2 are MNHEY and SVGAGI. This CDR3 is built from 13 residues.

CDR3 region: CASSIDPNPSYNEQFF. The CDR3 DNA reads TGTGCCAGCAGCATCGACCCGAATCCCTCCTACAATGAGCAGTTCTTC. The V gene is TRBV7-2, the J gene TRBJ2-1; unclear D gene. V was trimmed by 5 bases and J by 0 bases, leaving 14 bases between them. The germline CDR1 and CDR2 sequences are SGHTA and FQGNSA. The CDR3 covers 16 residues.

The chain links TRBV10-2 to TRBJ2-2; TRBD2 agrees at 8 bases. Germline lookup yields CDR1 WSHSY and CDR2 SAAADI. The trim removed 7 bases at V and 5 bases at J, leaving 6 bases unmatched. The CDR3 extends over 14 amino acids. The CDR3 coding sequence is TGCGCCAGCATAAGCGGGGGTTCTACCGGGGAGCTGTTTTTT. This gives the protein CASISGGSTGELFF.

CDR3 sequence (DNA): TGCGCCAGCAGCCTGCACTCTGAGACCGGGGAGCTGTTTTTT. Translation: CASSLHSETGELFF. The J gene is TRBJ2-2, the V gene TRBV5-1; D is uncertain. CDR1 is SGHRS, CDR2 YFSETQ, per germline. The CDR3 sequence is 14 residues long. V was trimmed by 4 bases and J by 5 bases, leaving 12 bases between them.

The CDR3 spells CASRQINSPLHF. The CDR3 DNA reads TGTGCCAGCAGACAGATTAATTCACCCCTCCACTTT. The chain has TRBV3-1 (or the pseudogene TRBV3-2) and TRBJ1-6; no firm D call. This CDR3 contains 12 residues. V shed 6 bases and J shed 6 bases, with 6 bases lying between them. The germline V gene encodes CDR1 LGHDT and CDR2 YNNKEL (reference sequence).

This clone was detected only once. The CDR3 nucleotides read TGCGCCAGCAGCTCCGGTGGTTCGGTTACCTATGGCTACACCTTC. Protein sequence: CASSSGGSVTYGYTF. The chain links TRBV5-1 to TRBJ1-2; no clear D gene. This CDR3 region has 15 residues. Germline-derived CDR1 and CDR2 are SGHRS and YFSETQ. V dropped 3 bases and J dropped 4 bases, with 16 bases sitting between them.

The chain uses TRBV7-9 and TRBJ1-4; D gene ambiguous. Trimming removed 5 bases from V and 8 bases from J, with 9 bases in between. CDR1 SEHNR and CDR2 FQNEAQ come from the germline V gene (reference sequence). The CDR3 is made up of 12 amino acids. The CDR3 sequence is CASSQEYEKLFF. The CDR3 coding sequence is TGTGCCAGCAGCCAGGAGTACGAAAAACTGTTTTTT.

In regard to this clone: The junction does not match germline at one end; this may be a read error. The rearrangement joins TRBV7-9 to TRBJ2-5, with D possibly TRBD2 on 6 matching bases. Germline CDR1 reads SEHNR; CDR2 reads FQNEAQ (reference sequence). CDR3 length: 15 amino acids. The CDR3 protein is CASTLGVGSGETQYF. CDR3 DNA: TGTGCCAGCACCTTAGGGGTGGGTAGCGGAGAGACCCAGTACTTC.

J is TRBJ2-5 and V is TRBV3-1 (or the pseudogene TRBV3-2), with 13 bases matching TRBD2. The germline V gene has CDR1 LGHDT and CDR2 YNNKEL (reference sequence). The CDR3 is made up of 16 amino acids. Trimming at V came to 5 bases and at J to 5 bases, leaving 8 bases not matched to a gene. CDR3 in amino acids: CASSARLAGGGETQYF. DNA for the CDR3: TGTGCCAGCAGCGCTAGACTAGCGGGGGGAGGCGAGACCCAGTACTTC.